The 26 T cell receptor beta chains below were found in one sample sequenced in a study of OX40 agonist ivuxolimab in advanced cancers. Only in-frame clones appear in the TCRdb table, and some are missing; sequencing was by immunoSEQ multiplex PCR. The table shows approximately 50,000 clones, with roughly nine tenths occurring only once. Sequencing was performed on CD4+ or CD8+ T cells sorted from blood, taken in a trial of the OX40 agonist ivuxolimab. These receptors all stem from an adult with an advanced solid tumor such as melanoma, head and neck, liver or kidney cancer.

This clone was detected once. In DNA form, the CDR3 reads TGTGCCAGCAGCATCCTGGGACTAGCGGGGGGGTACAATGAGCAGTTCTTC. It codes for CASSILGLAGGYNEQFF. This sequence joins TRBV5-8 and TRBJ2-1, with 16 bases fitting TRBD2. Germline V gene lookup returns CDR1 SGHTS and CDR2 YDEGEE. Losses at the gene ends were 4 bases for V and 4 bases for J; bases not matched to a gene: 5. The CDR3 is 17 amino acids.

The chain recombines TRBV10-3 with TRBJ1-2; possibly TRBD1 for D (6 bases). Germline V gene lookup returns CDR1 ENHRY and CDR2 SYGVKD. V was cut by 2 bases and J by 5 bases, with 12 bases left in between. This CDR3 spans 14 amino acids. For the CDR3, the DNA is TGTGCCATCAGTGAGGGGCCAGGGGTATATGGCTACACCTTC. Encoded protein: CAISEGPGVYGYTF.

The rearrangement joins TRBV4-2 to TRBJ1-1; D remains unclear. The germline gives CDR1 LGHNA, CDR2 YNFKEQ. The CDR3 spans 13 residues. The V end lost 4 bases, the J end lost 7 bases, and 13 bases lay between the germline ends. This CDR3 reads CASSRREGSEAFF. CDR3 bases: TGTGCCAGCAGCCGCCGCGAAGGCAGTGAAGCTTTCTTT.

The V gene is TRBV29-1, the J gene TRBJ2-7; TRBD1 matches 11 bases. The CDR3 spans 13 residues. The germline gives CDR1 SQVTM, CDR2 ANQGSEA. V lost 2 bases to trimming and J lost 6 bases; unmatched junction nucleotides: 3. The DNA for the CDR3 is TGCAGCGTTGAATTTGGGACAGGGGGCGAGCAGTACTTC. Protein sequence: CSVEFGTGGEQYF.

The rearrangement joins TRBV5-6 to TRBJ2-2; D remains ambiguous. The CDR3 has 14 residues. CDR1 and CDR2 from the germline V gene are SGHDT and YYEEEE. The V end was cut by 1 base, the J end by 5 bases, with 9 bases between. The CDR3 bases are TGTGCCAGCAGCTTGTTAGTGGGGACCGGGGAGCTGTTTTTT. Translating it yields CASSLLVGTGELFF.

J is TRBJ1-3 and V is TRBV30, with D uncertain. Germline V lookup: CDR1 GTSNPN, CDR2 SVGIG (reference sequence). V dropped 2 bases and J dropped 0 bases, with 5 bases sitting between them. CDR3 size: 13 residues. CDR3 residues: CAWSQDSGNTIYF. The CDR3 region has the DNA TGTGCCTGGAGTCAGGACTCTGGAAACACCATATATTTT.

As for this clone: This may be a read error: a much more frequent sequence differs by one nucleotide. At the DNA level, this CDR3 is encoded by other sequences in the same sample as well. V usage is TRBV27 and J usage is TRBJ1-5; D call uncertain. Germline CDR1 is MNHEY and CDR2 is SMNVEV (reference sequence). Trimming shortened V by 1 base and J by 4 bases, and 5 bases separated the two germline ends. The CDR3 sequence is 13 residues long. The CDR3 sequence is CASSLWGNQPQHF. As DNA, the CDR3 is TGTGCCAGCAGTTTATGGGGAAATCAGCCCCAGCATTTT.

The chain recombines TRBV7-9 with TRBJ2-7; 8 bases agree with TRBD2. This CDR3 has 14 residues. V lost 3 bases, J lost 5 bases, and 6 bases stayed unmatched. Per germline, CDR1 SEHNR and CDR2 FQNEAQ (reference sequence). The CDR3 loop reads CASSFSGAGDEQYF. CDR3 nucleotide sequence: TGTGCCAGCAGCTTCTCCGGAGCGGGGGACGAGCAGTACTTC.

DNA for the CDR3: TGCGCCAGCAGCCACGGGACAGTCCAAGAGACCCAGTACTTC. Translated: CASSHGTVQETQYF. The V and J genes are TRBV4-1 and TRBJ2-5, with 7 bases identical to TRBD1. CDR1 is MGHRA and CDR2 is YSYEKL in the germline V gene. The CDR3 is 14 amino acids. V shed 3 bases, J shed 1 base, and the junction held 2 bases outside the gene matches.

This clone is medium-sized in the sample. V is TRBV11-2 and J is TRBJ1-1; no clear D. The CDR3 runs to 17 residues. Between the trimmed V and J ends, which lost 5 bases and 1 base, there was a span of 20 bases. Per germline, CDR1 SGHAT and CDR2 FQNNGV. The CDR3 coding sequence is TGTGCCAGCAGCCCCCCAATGACCCGTCTGGGGAACACTGAAGCTTTCTTT. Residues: CASSPPMTRLGNTEAFF.

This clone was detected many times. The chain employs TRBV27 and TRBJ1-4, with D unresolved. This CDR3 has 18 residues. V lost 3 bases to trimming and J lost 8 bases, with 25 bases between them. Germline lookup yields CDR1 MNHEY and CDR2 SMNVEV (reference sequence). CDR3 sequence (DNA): TGTGCCAGCAGTTTGACTGACGAGAGACCCCAAGTCCGGGAAAAACTGTTTTTT. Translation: CASSLTDERPQVREKLFF.

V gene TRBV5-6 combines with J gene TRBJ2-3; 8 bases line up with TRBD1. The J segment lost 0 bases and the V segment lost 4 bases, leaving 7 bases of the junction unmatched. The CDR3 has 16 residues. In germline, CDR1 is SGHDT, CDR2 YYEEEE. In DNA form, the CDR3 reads TGTGCCAGCAGCCACCTTAGGACAGGGAGCACAGATACGCAGTATTTT. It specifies CASSHLRTGSTDTQYF.

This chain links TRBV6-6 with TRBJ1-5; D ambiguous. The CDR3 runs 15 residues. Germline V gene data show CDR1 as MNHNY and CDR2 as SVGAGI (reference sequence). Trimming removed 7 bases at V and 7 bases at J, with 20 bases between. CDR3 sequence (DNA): TGTGCCAGCACCAACTCGAAGGGTACGGAGCAGCCCCAGCATTTT. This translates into CASTNSKGTEQPQHF.

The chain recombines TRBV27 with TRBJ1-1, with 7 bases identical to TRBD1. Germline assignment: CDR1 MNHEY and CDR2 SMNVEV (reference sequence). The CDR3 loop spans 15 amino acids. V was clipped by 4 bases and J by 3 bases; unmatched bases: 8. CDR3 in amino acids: CASSSSWDSYTEAFF. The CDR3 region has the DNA TGTGCCAGCAGTTCTTCCTGGGACAGCTACACTGAAGCTTTCTTT.

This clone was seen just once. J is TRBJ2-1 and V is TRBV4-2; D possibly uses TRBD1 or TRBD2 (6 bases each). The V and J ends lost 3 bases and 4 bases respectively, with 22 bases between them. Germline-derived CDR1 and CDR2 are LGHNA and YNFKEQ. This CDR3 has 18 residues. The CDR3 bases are TGTGCCAGCAGCCATACCGGGGCCGGGGGCCAGCAATACAATGAGCAGTTCTTC. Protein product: CASSHTGAGGQQYNEQFF.

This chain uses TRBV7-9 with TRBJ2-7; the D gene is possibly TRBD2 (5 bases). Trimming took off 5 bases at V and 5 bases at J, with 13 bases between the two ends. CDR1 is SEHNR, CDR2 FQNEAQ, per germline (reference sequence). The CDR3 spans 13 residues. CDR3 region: CASSPGLPDEQYF. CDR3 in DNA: TGTGCCAGCAGCCCAGGACTCCCTGACGAGCAGTACTTC.

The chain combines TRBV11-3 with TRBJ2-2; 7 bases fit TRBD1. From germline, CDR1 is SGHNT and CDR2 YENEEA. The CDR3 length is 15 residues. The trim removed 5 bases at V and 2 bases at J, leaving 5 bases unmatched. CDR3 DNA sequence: TGTGCCAGCAGCCCTGGGACAGCTAACACCGGGGAGCTGTTTTTT. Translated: CASSPGTANTGELFF.

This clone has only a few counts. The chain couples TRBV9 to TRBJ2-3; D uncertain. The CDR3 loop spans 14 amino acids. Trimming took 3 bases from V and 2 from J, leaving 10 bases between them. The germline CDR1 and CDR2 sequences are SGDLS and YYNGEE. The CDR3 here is CASSGGSPTDTQYF. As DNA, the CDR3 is TGTGCCAGCAGCGGGGGATCCCCCACAGATACGCAGTATTTT.

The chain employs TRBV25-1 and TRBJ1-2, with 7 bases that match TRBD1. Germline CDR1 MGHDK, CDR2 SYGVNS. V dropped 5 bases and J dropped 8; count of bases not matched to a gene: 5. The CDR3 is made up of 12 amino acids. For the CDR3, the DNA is TGTGCCAGCAGTTTTACAGGGGAAGGCTACACCTTC. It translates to CASSFTGEGYTF.

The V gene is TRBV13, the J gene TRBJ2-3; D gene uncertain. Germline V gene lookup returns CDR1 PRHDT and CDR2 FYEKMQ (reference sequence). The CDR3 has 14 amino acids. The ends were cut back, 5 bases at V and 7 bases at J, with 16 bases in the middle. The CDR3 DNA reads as TGTGCCAGCAGCCCAGCGTTTCCCCCATATACGCAGTATTTT. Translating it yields CASSPAFPPYTQYF.

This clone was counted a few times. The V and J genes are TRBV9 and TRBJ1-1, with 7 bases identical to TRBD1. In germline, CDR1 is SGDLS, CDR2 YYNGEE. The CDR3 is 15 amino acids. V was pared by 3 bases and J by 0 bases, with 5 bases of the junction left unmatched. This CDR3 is CASSAPGQLNTEAFF. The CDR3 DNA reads TGTGCCAGCAGCGCCCCGGGACAGTTGAACACTGAAGCTTTCTTT.

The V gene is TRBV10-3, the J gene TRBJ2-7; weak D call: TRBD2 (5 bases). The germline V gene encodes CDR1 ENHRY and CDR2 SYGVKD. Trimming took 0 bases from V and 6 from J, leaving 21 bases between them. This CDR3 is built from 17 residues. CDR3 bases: TGTGCCATCAGTGAGTCTTTAGGAGGTCTAGAACCCGCCGAGCAGTACTTC. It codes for CAISESLGGLEPAEQYF.

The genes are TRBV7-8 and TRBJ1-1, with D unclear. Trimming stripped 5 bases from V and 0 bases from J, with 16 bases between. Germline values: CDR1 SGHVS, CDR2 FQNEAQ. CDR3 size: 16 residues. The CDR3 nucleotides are TGTGCCAGCAGCCGAAAGCCCTCAGACTTGAACACTGAAGCTTTCTTT. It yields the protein CASSRKPSDLNTEAFF.

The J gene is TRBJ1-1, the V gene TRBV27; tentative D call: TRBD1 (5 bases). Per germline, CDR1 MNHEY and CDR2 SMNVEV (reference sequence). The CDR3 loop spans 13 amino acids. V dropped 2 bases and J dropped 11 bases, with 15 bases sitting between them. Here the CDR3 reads CASSLGIWGTAFF. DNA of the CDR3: TGTGCCAGCAGTTTAGGTATATGGGGGACGGCTTTCTTT.

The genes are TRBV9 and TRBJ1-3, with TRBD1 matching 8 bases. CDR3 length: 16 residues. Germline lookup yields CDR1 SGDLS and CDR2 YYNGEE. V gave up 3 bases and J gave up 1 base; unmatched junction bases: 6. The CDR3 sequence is CASSDQDRVSGNTIYF. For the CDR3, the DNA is TGTGCCAGCAGCGACCAGGACAGGGTATCTGGAAACACCATATATTTT.

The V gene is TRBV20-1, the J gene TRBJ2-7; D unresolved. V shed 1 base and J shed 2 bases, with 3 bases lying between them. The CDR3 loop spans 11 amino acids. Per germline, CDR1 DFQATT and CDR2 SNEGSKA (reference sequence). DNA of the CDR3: TGCAGTGCTAGAGGGCCCTACGAGCAGTACTTC. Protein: CSARGPYEQYF.